The subject of this entry is one T cell receptor (beta chain). V shed 10 bases, J shed 0 bases, and the junction held 18 bases outside the gene matches. Germline V gene data show CDR1 as MNHEY and CDR2 as SMNVEV (reference sequence). CDR3 length equals 18 residues. The data are from a study of blood T cell repertoires in COVID-19. Study at large: Acute-phase and convalescent COVID-19 samples originated in the United States, Italy and Spain. In each case, the material was cDNA or gDNA derived from T cells, B-cell-depleted T cells, or PBMCs.

As originally analysed: Amplification of reference gene primers was used by the study to estimate nucleated cell counts. TCRdb's table, derived via immunoSEQ multiplex PCR, lists solely in-frame clones and lacks some. V, J and clone size are taken as reported in that table, and D and trimming were inferred from the DNA itself. The sample shows around 110,000 clones, about 80% of them seen only once. Specimen: peripheral blood. This receptor was obtained from a woman aged 60 to 75 with acute or convalescent COVID-19. V and J are TRBV27 and TRBJ2-1; 7 bases match TRBD1. CDR3 coding DNA: TGTGCCACCTCCGCACCACGGACAGGCAGACCCTCCTACAATGAGCAGTTCTTC. Residues: CATSAPRTGRPSYNEQFF.